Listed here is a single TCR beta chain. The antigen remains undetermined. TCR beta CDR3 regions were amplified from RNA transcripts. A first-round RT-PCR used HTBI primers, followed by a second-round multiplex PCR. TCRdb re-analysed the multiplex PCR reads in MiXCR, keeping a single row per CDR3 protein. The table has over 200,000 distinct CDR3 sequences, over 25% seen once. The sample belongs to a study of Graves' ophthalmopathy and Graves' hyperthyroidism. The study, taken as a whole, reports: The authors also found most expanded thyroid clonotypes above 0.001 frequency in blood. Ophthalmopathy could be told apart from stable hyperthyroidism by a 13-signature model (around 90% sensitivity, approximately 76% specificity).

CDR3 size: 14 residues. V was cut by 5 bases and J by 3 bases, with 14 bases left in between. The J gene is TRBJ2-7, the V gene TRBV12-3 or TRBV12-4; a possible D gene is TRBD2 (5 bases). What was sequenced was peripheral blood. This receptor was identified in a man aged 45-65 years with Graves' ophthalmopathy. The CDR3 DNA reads TGTGCCAGCAGTCTCTCGGGGAAAAGCTACGAGCAGTACTTC. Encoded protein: CASSLSGKSYEQYF.